The sequence of this T cell receptor beta chain was determined in a study of response to subunit inactivated influenza vaccine (dated by TCRdb to the late 2010s). Looking at the study overall: The study used deep quantitative T cell receptor repertoire profiling to track responses to a trivalent subunit inactivated influenza vaccine.

A word on this clonotype: The antigen it recognizes is unknown. The sample holds no much larger clone one base away, and base qualities are not on file.

What the authors observed across the whole study: The authors suggested that each seasonal influenza vaccination may recruit only a limited number of new T cells.

The protocol used for the library was RT-PCR. The data were produced on an Illumina HiSeq 2500. The public reads were quality trimmed at Q25 with fastp and then assembled into clones with MiXCR by TCRdb, keeping productive beta chains. For every CDR3 protein sequence, its rows merge into one entry that carries the most common genes and DNA. This sample gives 500,000 to 600,000 distinct CDR3 sequences in total; about an eighth of them show up just once. The ten largest clonotypes hold around 13% of the sample. In light of the paper, this sample's time point label describes: 45 days after influenza vaccine administration. The cysteine opens and the phenylalanine closes a CDR3 of 16 amino acids. Only CDR3 DNA remains: 48 bases, in frame from the first base. From V the trimming removes 1 base and from J it removes 3 bases, while the gene matches leave 6 bases of the junction unaccounted for. According to the germline V gene, CDR1 reads MGHDK and CDR2 reads SYGVNS.

The sample here was PBMCs from blood, taken about 6 weeks after vaccination. The V and J segments used are TRBV25-1 and TRBJ2-7; 10 bases in between match TRBD1. This TCR was sampled from a man in his fifties who received an inactivated influenza vaccine. Donor details come from another sample of the same person, matched by shared clones. The CDR3 loop reads CASSEFDRGRLYEQYF. The sequenced DNA is TGTGCCAGCAGTGAATTCGACAGGGGGCGCCTCTACGAGCAGTACTTC.